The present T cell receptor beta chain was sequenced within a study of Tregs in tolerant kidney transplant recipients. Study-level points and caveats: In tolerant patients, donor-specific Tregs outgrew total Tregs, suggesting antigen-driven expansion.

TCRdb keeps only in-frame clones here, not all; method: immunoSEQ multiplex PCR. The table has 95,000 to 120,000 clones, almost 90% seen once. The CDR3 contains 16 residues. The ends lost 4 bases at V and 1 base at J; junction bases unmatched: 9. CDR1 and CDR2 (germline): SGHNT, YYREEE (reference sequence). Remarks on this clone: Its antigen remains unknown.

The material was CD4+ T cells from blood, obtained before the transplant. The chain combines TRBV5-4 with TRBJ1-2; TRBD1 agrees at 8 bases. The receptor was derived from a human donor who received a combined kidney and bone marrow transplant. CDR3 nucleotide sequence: TGTGCCAGCAGCCCGAGCCAGGGGGCGCTTAACTATGGCTACACCTTC. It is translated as CASSPSQGALNYGYTF.